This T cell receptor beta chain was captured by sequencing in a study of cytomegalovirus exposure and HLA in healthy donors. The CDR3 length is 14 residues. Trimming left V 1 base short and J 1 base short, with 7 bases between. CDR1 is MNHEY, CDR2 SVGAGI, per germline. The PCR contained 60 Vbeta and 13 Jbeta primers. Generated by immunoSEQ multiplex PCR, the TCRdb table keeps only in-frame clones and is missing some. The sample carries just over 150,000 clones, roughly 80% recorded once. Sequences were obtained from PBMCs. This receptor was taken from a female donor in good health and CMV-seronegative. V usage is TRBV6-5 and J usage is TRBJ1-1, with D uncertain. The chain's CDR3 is CASSYYPGNTEAFF. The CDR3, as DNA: TGTGCCAGCAGTTACTATCCGGGGAACACTGAAGCTTTCTTT.